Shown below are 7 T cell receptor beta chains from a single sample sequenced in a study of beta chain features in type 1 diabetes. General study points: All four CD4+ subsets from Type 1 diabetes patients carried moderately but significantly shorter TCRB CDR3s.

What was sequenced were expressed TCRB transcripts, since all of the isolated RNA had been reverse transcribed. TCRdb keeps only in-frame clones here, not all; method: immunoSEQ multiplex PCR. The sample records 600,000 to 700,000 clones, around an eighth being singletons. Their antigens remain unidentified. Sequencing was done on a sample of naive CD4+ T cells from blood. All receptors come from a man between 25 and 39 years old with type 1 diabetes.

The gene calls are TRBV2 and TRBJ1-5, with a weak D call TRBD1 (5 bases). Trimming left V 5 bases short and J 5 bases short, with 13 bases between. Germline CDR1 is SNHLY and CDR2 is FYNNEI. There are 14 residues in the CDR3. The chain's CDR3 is CASSTVGGHQPQHF. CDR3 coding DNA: TGTGCCAGCAGTACCGTCGGGGGTCATCAGCCCCAGCATTTT.

The CDR3: CASSVTSGGLYNEQFF. The CDR3 DNA follows: TGTGCCAGCAGCGTGACTAGCGGGGGGCTTTACAATGAGCAGTTCTTC. The chain joins TRBV11-2 to TRBJ2-1; 13 bases agree with TRBD2. V lost 5 bases to trimming and J lost 4 bases; unmatched junction nucleotides: 5. CDR1 SGHAT and CDR2 FQNNGV come from the germline V gene. The CDR3 covers 16 residues. Full variable domain (rest looked up from reference TRBV11-2 and TRBJ2-1): EAGVAQSPRYKIIEKRQSVAFWCNPISGHATLYWYQQILGQGPKLLIQFQNNGVVDDSQLPKDRFSAERLKGVDSTLKIQPAKLEDSAVYLCASSVTSGGLYNEQFFGPGTRLTVL.

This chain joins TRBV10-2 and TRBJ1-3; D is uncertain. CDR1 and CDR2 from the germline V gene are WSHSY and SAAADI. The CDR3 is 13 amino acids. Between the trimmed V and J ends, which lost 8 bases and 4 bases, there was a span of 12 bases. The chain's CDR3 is CASARSTGNTIYF. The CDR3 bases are TGCGCCAGCGCAAGGAGCACGGGAAACACCATATATTTT.

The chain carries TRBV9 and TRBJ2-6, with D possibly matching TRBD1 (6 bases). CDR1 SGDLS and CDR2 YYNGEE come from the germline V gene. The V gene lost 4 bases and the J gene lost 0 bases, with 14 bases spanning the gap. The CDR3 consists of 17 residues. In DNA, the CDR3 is TGTGCCAGCAGCCCCACAGGGACCAGCTCTGGGGCCAACGTCCTGACTTTC. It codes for CASSPTGTSSGANVLTF.

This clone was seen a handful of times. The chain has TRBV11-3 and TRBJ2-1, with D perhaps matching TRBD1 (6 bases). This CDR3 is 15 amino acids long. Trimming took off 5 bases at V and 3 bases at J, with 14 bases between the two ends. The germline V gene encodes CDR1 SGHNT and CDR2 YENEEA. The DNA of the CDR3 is TGTGCCAGCAGCCTCGAAGAGGGGGTCTACAATGAGCAGTTCTTC. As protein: CASSLEEGVYNEQFF.

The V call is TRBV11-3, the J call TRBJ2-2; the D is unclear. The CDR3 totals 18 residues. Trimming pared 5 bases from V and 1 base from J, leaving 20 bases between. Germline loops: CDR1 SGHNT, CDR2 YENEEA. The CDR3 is CASSRTTDPTKNTGELFF. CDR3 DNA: TGTGCCAGCAGCCGAACCACGGATCCGACGAAGAACACCGGGGAGCTGTTTTTT.

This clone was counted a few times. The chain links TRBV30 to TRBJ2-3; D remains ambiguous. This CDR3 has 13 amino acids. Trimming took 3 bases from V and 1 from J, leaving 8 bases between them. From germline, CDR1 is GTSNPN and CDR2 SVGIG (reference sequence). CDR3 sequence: CAWRSRGTDTQYF. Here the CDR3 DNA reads TGTGCCTGGAGATCAAGGGGCACAGATACGCAGTATTTT.